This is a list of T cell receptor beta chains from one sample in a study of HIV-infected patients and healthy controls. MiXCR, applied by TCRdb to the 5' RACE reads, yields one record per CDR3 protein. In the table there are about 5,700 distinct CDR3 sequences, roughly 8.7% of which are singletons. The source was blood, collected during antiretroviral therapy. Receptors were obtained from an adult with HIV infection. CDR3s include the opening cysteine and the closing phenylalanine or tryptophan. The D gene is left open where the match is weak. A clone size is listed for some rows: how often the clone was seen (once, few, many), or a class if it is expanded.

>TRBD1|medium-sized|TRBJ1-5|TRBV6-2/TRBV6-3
TGTGCCAGTGTCTCGCAGGGGGCTCAGCCCCAGCATTTT
CASVSQGAQPQHF
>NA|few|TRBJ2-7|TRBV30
TGTGCCTGGAGTGGGACAGCGGTCTACGAGCAGTACTTC
CAWSGTAVYEQYF
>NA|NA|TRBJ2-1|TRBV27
TGTGCCAGCAGTTTACTGGGGGCCGCCCATGAGCAGTTCTTC
CASSLLGAAHEQFF
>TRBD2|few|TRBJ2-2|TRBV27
TGTGCCAGCACCCTCCTACTAGCGGGAGTGGCCGGGGAGCTGTTTTTT
CASTLLLAGVAGELFF
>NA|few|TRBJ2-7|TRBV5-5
TGTGCCAGCAGCCCCCCAGGGCAAACCTACGAGCAGTACTTC
CASSPPGQTYEQYF
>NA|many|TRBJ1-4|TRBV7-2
TGTGCCAGCAGCTTAGCTCCGACGGCAACTAATGAAAAACTGTTTTTT
CASSLAPTATNEKLFF
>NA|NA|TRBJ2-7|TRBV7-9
TGTGCCAGCAGCATCCCGGGTCCCTACGAGCAGTACTTC
CASSIPGPYEQYF
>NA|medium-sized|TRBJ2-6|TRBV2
TGTGCCAGCAGTGCAACGCGCTCTGGGGCCAACGTCCTGACTTTC
CASSATRSGANVLTF
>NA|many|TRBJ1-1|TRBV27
TGTGCCAGCAGTACTTTCCGCACTGAAGCTTTCTTT
CASSTFRTEAFF
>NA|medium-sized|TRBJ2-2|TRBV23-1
TGCGCCAGCAGTCAAGGGTTCGACAGGTCGGAATCCTCCGGGGAGCTGTTTTTT
CASSQGFDRSESSGELFF